These T cell receptor beta chains were read from a single sample in a study of T cells in Graves' hyperthyroidism and ophthalmopathy. A single record per CDR3 protein comes from TCRdb applying MiXCR to the multiplex PCR reads. Of about 570,000 distinct CDR3 sequences in the sample, just over 45% were seen once. The specimen was peripheral blood or thyroid tissue (not recorded which). Receptors were obtained from an adult woman with Graves' disease, either hyperthyroidism or ophthalmopathy (not recorded which). Both conserved end residues are part of each CDR3. The order of the fields is clone size, V gene, J gene, CDR3 protein. Some rows have no size entry. The others give once, few or many, or a class for an expanded clone.

clone size: many; V gene: TRBV10-2; J gene: TRBJ1-1; CDR3 protein: CASSGFRDSEAFF
clone size: .; V gene: TRBV20-1; J gene: TRBJ1-2; CDR3 protein: CSAPSQGRGNTF
clone size: .; V gene: TRBV7-6; J gene: TRBJ2-2; CDR3 protein: CASSPPPSRTGELFF
clone size: .; V gene: TRBV7-2; J gene: TRBJ2-7; CDR3 protein: CASSQDPASAGGALNEQYF
clone size: .; V gene: TRBV2; J gene: TRBJ1-3; CDR3 protein: CASSERASGNTIYF
clone size: .; V gene: TRBV12-3/TRBV12-4; J gene: TRBJ1-6; CDR3 protein: CASTEGRVSYNSPLHF
clone size: .; V gene: TRBV27; J gene: TRBJ2-2; CDR3 protein: CASSFRGPGELFF
clone size: many; V gene: TRBV19; J gene: TRBJ1-1; CDR3 protein: CASSIIRGNTEAFF
clone size: .; V gene: TRBV11-3; J gene: TRBJ2-1; CDR3 protein: CASSLVAGAGEQFF
clone size: many; V gene: TRBV12-3/TRBV12-4; J gene: TRBJ1-1; CDR3 protein: CASSVWRGEAFF
clone size: many; V gene: TRBV20-1; J gene: TRBJ2-5; CDR3 protein: CSASPSAAKVGETQYF
clone size: few; V gene: TRBV2; J gene: TRBJ2-6; CDR3 protein: CASSAMSSGANVLTF
clone size: .; V gene: TRBV18; J gene: TRBJ2-5; CDR3 protein: CASSPPAGGLETQYF
clone size: many; V gene: TRBV15; J gene: TRBJ1-5; CDR3 protein: CATSREGFNQPQHF
clone size: many; V gene: TRBV20-1; J gene: TRBJ1-5; CDR3 protein: CSAKLGNSNQPQHF
clone size: many; V gene: TRBV7-9; J gene: TRBJ2-5; CDR3 protein: CASSLRVGETQYF
clone size: .; V gene: TRBV29-1; J gene: TRBJ2-7; CDR3 protein: CSVRTGTGYEQYF
clone size: .; V gene: TRBV29-1; J gene: TRBJ2-7; CDR3 protein: CSVMDGSYEQYF
clone size: .; V gene: TRBV30; J gene: TRBJ2-7; CDR3 protein: CAWAEGKGYEQYF
clone size: once; V gene: TRBV20-1; J gene: TRBJ1-1; CDR3 protein: CSARDRRGRTEAFF
clone size: many; V gene: TRBV7-9; J gene: TRBJ1-1; CDR3 protein: CASSLVAGPGGHEAFF
clone size: .; V gene: TRBV15; J gene: TRBJ1-5; CDR3 protein: CATSSGQRLLVQPQHF
clone size: many; V gene: TRBV19; J gene: TRBJ2-7; CDR3 protein: CASSMVGQVKDEQYF
clone size: many; V gene: TRBV6-1; J gene: TRBJ2-7; CDR3 protein: CASLESRVRVNEQYF
clone size: .; V gene: TRBV29-1; J gene: TRBJ1-1; CDR3 protein: CSVESSDRWEAFF
clone size: many; V gene: TRBV7-3; J gene: TRBJ2-7; CDR3 protein: CASSLSRDYEQYF
clone size: many; V gene: TRBV10-3; J gene: TRBJ1-5; CDR3 protein: CAISESSSLLQPQHF
clone size: .; V gene: TRBV5-1; J gene: TRBJ2-3; CDR3 protein: CASSFSAGGPSTDTQYF